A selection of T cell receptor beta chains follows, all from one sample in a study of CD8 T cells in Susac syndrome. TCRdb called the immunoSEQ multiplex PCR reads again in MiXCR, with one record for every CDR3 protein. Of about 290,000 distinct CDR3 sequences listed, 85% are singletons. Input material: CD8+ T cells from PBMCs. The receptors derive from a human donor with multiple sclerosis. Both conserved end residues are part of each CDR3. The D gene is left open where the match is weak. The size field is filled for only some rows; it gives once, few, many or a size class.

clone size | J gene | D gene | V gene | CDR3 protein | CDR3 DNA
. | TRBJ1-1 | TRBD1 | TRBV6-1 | CASSIDRVRAFF | TGTGCCAGCAGCATCGACAGGGTACGGGCTTTCTTT
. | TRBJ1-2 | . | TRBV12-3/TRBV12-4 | CASSLIGGRAGYTF | TGTGCCAGCAGTTTAATAGGAGGGAGGGCTGGCTACACCTTC
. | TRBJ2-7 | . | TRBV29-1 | CSVEDPQEGSYEQYF | TGCAGCGTTGAAGATCCACAGGAGGGGTCCTACGAGCAGTACTTC
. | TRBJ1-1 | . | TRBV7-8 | CASGLGRAGTEAFF | TGTGCCAGCGGACTCGGGAGGGCGGGGACTGAAGCTTTCTTT
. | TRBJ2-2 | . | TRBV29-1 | CSVETGTTNTGELFF | TGCAGCGTCGAAACCGGGACCACGAACACCGGGGAGCTGTTTTTT
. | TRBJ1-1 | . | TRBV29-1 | CSVELSGEAFF | TGCAGCGTTGAACTGTCCGGGGAAGCTTTCTTT
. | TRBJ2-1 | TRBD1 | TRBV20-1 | CSARTGSLSYNEQFF | TGCAGTGCCCGGACAGGCTCTCTCTCCTACAATGAGCAGTTCTTC
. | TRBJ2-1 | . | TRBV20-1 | CGGLGSSHTNYNEQFF | TGCGGGGGACTGGGGTCCTCGCACACAAACTACAATGAGCAGTTCTTC
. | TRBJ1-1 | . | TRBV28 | CASGPGRENTEAFF | TGTGCCAGCGGTCCAGGGAGGGAAAACACTGAAGCTTTCTTT
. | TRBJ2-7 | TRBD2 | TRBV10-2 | CASTDSGSTHGEQYF | TGCGCCAGCACCGATAGCGGGAGTACCCACGGGGAGCAGTACTTC
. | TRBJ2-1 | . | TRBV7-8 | CASSLGPGVRNEQFF | TGTGCCAGCAGCCTCGGGCCGGGAGTAAGGAATGAGCAGTTCTTC
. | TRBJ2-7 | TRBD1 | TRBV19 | CASSAPGQGTAYF | TGTGCCAGTAGTGCCCCGGGACAGGGGACGGCGTACTTC
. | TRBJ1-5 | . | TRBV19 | CASSIRDINQPQHF | TGTGCCAGTAGTATACGGGACATCAATCAGCCCCAGCATTTT
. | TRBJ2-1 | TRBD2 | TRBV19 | CASSIIGLAGLSSYNEQFF | TGTGCCAGTAGTATAATAGGACTAGCGGGACTCAGCTCCTACAATGAGCAGTTCTTC
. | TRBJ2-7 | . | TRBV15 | CATSRGTGAWTYEQYF | TGTGCCACCAGCAGGGGGACTGGGGCTTGGACCTACGAGCAGTACTTC
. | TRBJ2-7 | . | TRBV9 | CASSVDLELGNYEQYF | TGTGCCAGCAGCGTAGACTTGGAGTTAGGGAACTACGAGCAGTACTTC
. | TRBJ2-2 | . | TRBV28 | CASYRAGELFF | TGTGCCAGCTACAGGGCCGGGGAGCTGTTTTTT
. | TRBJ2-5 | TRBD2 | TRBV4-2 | CASSQDLGLAGWGGAQYF | TGTGCCAGCAGCCAAGATCTCGGTCTAGCGGGATGGGGTGGGGCCCAGTACTTC
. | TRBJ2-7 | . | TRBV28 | CASSSGQFYEQYF | TGTGCCAGCAGTTCCGGACAGTTCTACGAGCAGTACTTC
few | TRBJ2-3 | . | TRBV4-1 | CASSPSAGGVADTQYF | TGCGCCAGCAGCCCTTCAGCGGGTGGCGTGGCAGATACGCAGTATTTT
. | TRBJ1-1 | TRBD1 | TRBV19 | CASSIGQGVTEAFF | TGTGCCAGTAGTATCGGCCAGGGGGTTACTGAAGCTTTCTTT
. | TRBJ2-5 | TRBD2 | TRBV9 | CASSVVGSGKETQYF | TGTGCCAGCAGCGTAGTAGGTAGCGGGAAAGAGACCCAGTACTTC
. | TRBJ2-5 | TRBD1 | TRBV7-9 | CASSLDRGFWETQYF | TGTGCCAGCAGCTTAGACAGGGGATTCTGGGAGACCCAGTACTTC
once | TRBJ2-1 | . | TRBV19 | CASSIDLGSATYEQFF | TGTGCCAGTAGTATAGATCTGGGAAGCGCTACATATGAGCAGTTCTTC